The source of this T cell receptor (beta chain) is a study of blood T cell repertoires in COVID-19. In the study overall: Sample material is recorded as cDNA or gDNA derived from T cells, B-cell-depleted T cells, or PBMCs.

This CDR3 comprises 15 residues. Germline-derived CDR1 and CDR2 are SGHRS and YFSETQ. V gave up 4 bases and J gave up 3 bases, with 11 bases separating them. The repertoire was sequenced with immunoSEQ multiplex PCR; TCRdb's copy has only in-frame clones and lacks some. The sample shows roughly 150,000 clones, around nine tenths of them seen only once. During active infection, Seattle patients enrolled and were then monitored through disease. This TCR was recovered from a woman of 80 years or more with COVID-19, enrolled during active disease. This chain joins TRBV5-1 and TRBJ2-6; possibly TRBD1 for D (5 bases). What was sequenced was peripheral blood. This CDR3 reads CASSNRQSGANVLTF. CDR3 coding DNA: TGCGCCAGCAGCAATAGACAGAGTGGGGCCAACGTCCTGACTTTC.